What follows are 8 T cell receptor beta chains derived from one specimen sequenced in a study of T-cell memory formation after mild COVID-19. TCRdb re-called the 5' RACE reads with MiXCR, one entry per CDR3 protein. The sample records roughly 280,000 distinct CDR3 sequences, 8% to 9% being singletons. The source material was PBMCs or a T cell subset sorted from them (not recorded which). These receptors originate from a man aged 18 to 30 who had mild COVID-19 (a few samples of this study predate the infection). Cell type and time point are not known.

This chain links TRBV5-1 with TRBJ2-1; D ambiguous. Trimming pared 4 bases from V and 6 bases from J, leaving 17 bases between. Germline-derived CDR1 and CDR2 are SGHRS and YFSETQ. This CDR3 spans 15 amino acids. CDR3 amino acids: CASSDPSRTINEQFF. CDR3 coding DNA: TGCGCCAGCAGCGACCCCTCCAGAACCATCAATGAGCAGTTCTTC. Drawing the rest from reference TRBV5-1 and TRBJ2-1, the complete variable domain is KAGVTQTPRYLIKTRGQQVTLSCSPISGHRSVSWYQQTPGQGLQFLFEYFSETQRNKGNFPGRFSGRQFSNSRSEMNVSTLELGDSALYLCASSDPSRTINEQFFGPGTRLTVL.

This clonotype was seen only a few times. Here the CDR3 DNA reads TGTGCCACCAGTGTCCTAGACAGGACCCAAGAGACCCAGTACTTC. Protein product: CATSVLDRTQETQYF. This rearrangement joins TRBV24-1 to TRBJ2-5; D perhaps matches TRBD1 (6 bases). Looked up from germline, CDR1 is KGHDR and CDR2 is SFDVKD. The CDR3 length is 15 residues. The V and J ends lost 5 bases and 1 base respectively, with 13 bases between them.

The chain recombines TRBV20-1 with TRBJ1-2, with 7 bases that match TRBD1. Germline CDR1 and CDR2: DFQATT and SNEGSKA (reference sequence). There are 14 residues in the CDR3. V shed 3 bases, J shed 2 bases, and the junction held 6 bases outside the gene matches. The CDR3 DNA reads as TGCAGTGCTAGCCCGGGACAGACGAACTATGGCTACACCTTC. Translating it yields CSASPGQTNYGYTF.

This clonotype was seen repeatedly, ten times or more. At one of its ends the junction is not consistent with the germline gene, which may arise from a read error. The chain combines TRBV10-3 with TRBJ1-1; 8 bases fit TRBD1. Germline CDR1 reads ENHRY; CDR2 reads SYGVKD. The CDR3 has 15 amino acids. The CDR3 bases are TGTGCCATCAGGGAGTCGACAGGGGAGAACACTGAAGCTTTCTTT. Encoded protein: CAIRESTGENTEAFF.

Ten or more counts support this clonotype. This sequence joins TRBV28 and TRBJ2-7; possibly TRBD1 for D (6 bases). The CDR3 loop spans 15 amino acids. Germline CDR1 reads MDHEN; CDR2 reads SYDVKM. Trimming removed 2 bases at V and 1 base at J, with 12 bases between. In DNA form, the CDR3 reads TGTGCCAGCAGTTTAGGACAGTCAGAATCCTACGAGCAGTACGTC. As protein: CASSLGQSESYEQYV.

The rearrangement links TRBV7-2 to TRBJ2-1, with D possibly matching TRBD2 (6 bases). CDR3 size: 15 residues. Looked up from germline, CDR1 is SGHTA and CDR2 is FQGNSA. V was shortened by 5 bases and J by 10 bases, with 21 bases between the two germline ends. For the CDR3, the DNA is TGTGCCAGCAGCCTCCCGGGACTCCAGGGCGGGGAGCAGTTCTTC. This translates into CASSLPGLQGGEQFF. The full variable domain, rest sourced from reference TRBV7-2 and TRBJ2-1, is GAGVSQSPSNKVTEKGKDVELRCDPISGHTALYWYRQSLGQGLEFLIYFQGNSAPDKSGLPSDRFSAERTGGSVSTLTIQRTQQEDSAVYLCASSLPGLQGGEQFFGPGTRLTVL.

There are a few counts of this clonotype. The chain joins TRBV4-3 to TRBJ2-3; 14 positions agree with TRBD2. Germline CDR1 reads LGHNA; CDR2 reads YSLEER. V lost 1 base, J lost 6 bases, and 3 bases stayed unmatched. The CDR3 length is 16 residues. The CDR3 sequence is CASSQGTSGGLDTQYF. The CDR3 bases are TGCGCCAGCAGCCAAGGGACTAGCGGGGGGCTGGATACGCAGTATTTT.

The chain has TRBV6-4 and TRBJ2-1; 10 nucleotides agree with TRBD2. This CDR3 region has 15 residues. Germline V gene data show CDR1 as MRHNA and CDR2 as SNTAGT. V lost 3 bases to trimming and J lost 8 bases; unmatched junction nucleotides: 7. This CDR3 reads CASSESGGARDEQFF. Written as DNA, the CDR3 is TGTGCCAGCAGTGAGAGCGGGGGGGCCCGCGATGAGCAGTTCTTC.